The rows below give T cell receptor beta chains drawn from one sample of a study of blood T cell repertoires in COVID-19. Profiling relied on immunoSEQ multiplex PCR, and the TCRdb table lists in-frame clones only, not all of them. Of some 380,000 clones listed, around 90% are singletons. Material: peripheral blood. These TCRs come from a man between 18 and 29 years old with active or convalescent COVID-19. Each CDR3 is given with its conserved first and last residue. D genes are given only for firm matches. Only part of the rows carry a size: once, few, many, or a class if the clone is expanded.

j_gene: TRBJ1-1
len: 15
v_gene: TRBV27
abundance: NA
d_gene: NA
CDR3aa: CASSPNPLGGAEAFF
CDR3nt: TGTGCCAGCAGTCCCAACCCCCTCGGGGGGGCTGAAGCTTTCTTT

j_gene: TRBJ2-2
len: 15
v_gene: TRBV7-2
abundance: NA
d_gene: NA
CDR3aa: CASSSQWGDTGELFF
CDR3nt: TGTGCCAGCAGCTCGCAATGGGGGGACACCGGGGAGCTGTTTTTT

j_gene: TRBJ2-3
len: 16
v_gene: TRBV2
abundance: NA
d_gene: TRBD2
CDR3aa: CASSRTSGVSTDTQYF
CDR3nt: TGTGCCAGCTCAAGGACTAGCGGGGTTAGCACAGATACGCAGTATTTT

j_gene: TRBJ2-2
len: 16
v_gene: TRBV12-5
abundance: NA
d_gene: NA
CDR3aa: CASGLEGGGPTGELFF
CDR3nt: TGTGCTAGTGGTTTAGAGGGAGGGGGACCGACCGGGGAGCTGTTTTTT

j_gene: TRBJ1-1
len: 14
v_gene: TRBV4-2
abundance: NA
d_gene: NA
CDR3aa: CASSQDMVRAEAFF
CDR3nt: TGTGCCAGCAGCCAAGATATGGTCAGGGCTGAAGCTTTCTTT

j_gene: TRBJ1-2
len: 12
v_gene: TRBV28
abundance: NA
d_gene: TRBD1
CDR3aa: CASNGQGGGYTF
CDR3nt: TGTGCCAGCAACGGACAGGGCGGAGGCTACACCTTC

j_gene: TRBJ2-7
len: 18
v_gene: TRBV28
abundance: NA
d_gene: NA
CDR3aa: CASSPTRYRQSSSYEQYF
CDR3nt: TGTGCCAGCAGTCCAACCAGATATAGACAGTCGAGCTCCTACGAGCAGTACTTC

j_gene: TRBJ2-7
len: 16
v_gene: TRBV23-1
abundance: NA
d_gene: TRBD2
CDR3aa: CARNITGGTDSYEQYF
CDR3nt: TGCGCCAGAAACATAACGGGGGGGACGGACTCCTACGAGCAGTACTTC

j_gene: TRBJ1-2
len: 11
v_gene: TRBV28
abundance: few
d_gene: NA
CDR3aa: CASTIAGGYTF
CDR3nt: TGTGCCAGCACTATAGCGGGAGGCTACACCTTC

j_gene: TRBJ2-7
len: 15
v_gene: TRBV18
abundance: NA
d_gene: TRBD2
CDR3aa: CASSRTSGSSYEQYF
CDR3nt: TGTGCCAGCTCAAGGACTAGCGGAAGCTCCTACGAGCAGTACTTC